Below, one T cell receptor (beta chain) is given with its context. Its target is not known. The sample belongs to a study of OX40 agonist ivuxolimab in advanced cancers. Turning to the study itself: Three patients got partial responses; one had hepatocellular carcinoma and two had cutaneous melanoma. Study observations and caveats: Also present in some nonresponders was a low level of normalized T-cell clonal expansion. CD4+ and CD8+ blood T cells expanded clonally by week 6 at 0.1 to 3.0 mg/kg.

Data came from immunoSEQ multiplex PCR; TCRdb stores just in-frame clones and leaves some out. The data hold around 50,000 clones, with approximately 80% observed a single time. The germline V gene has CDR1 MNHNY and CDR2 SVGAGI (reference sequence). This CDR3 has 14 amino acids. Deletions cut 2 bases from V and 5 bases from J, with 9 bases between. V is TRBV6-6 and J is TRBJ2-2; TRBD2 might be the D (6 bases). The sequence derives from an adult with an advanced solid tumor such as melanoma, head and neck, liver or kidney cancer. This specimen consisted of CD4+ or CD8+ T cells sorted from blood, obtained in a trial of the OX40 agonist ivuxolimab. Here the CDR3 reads CASSYGGRTGELFF. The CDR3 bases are TGTGCCAGCAGTTACGGAGGGCGGACCGGGGAGCTGTTTTTT.